This T cell receptor beta chain came from a study of shared clonotypes between healthy human individuals. Between the trimmed V and J ends, which lost 5 bases and 3 bases, there was a span of 19 bases. Germline CDR1 is SEHNR and CDR2 is FQNEAQ (reference sequence). This CDR3 is 17 amino acids long. This clone was found once. Method: immunoSEQ multiplex PCR; TCRdb's copy keeps in-frame clones and lacks some. The sample shows about 2.3 million clones, approximately 93% of them seen only once. The material sequenced was naive CD4+ T cells from PBMCs. The subset denotes: CD45RA+ positively selected. This chain uses TRBV7-9 with TRBJ2-2, with D possibly being TRBD2 (6 bases). The sequence was obtained from a man aged 18 to 29 in good health. Some clones in this sample may be carry-over from other donors' samples. CDR3 bases: TGTGCCAGCAGCCGTAGCATTCTAGCGTGGGACACCGGGGAGCTGTTTTTT. Amino acid sequence: CASSRSILAWDTGELFF.